This T cell receptor beta chain was found in a study of patients and donors after allogeneic stem cell transplantation. The CDR3 runs to 16 residues. Germline V CDR1 and CDR2: MGHRA, YSYEKL. The V end was cut by 6 bases, the J end by 5 bases, with 19 bases between. TCRdb re-analysed the RT-PCR reads in MiXCR, keeping a single row per CDR3 protein. The sample contains roughly 200,000 distinct CDR3 sequences, around two fifths of which appear only once. The material sequenced was blood, either unsorted or a sorted T cell fraction (not recorded which). This sequence was found in a human donor who was either an allogeneic HSCT recipient or a stem cell or donor lymphocyte infusion donor (not recorded which). It is not recorded whose cells these are; they may come from a transplant donor. The J gene is TRBJ2-2, the V gene TRBV4-1; possibly TRBD1 for D (6 bases). The CDR3 bases are TGCGCCAGCAGAAATCCTACAGGGAGTCGGACCGGGGAGCTGTTTTTT. Its translation is CASRNPTGSRTGELFF.